A single sample is the source of the 28 T cell receptor beta chains below, sequenced in a study of blood T cell repertoires in COVID-19. Clones were sequenced by immunoSEQ multiplex PCR, and TCRdb holds only the in-frame ones, with some missing. Here the sample spans roughly 390,000 clones, less than 85% being singletons. The sample consisted of peripheral blood. The receptors shown here come from a woman between 18 and 30 years old with acute or convalescent COVID-19.

The chain carries TRBV19 and TRBJ2-1, with a weak D call TRBD2 (5 bases). The CDR3 extends over 14 amino acids. V was pared by 4 bases and J by 5 bases, with 12 bases between. Germline-derived CDR1 and CDR2 are LNHDA and SQIVND (reference sequence). The DNA for the CDR3 is TGTGCCAGTAGTAATGTCGGGGTTGACAATGAGCAGTTCTTC. It codes for CASSNVGVDNEQFF. The full variable domain, rest sourced from reference TRBV19 and TRBJ2-1, is DGGITQSPKYLFRKEGQNVTLSCEQNLNHDAMYWYRQDPGQGLRLIYYSQIVNDFQKGDIAEGYSVSREKKESFPLTVTSAQKNPTAFYLCASSNVGVDNEQFFGPGTRLTVL.

The chain is built from TRBV4-1 and TRBJ1-4; a possible D gene is TRBD1 (5 bases). The CDR3 totals 14 residues. The germline V and J ends were trimmed by 2 bases and 10 bases, with 14 bases remaining between them. Germline assignment: CDR1 MGHRA and CDR2 YSYEKL. This chain's CDR3 is CASSQTGERGKLFF. DNA for the CDR3: TGCGCCAGCAGCCAAACAGGCGAGCGGGGAAAACTGTTTTTT.

V usage is TRBV28 and J usage is TRBJ2-7, with 8 positions matching TRBD1. Germline loops: CDR1 MDHEN, CDR2 SYDVKM. V shed 4 bases and J 2 bases; nucleotides not matched to a gene: 4. CDR3 length equals 14 residues. The CDR3 here is CASSSGTGPYEQYF. DNA for the CDR3: TGTGCCAGCAGTTCCGGGACAGGCCCCTACGAGCAGTACTTC.

This clone occurred once. The rearrangement uses TRBV6-2 or TRBV6-3 and TRBJ1-5; D is unresolved. Between the trimmed V and J ends, which lost 4 bases and 0 bases, there was a span of 7 bases. The CDR3 runs 14 residues. Germline CDR1 is MNHEY and CDR2 is SVGEGT. Written as DNA, the CDR3 is TGTGCCAGCAGTTCCCCCCGTAGCAATCAGCCCCAGCATTTT. Translated: CASSSPRSNQPQHF.

The gene calls are TRBV18 and TRBJ2-1; 7 bases map to TRBD2. The J segment lost 5 bases and the V segment lost 6 bases, leaving 4 bases of the junction unmatched. Germline lookup yields CDR1 KGHSH and CDR2 LQKENI. The length of the CDR3 is 13 residues. CDR3 residues: CASSPGLDNEQFF. CDR3 DNA sequence: TGTGCCAGCTCCCCAGGACTAGACAATGAGCAGTTCTTC.

The CDR3, as DNA: TGCGCCAGCAGGGCCGGGGAAAGCTTTTCACCCCTCCACTTT. Protein: CASRAGESFSPLHF. J is TRBJ1-6 and V is TRBV5-1; no firm D call. Between the trimmed V and J ends, which lost 5 bases and 9 bases, there was a span of 15 bases. The CDR3 runs to 14 residues. CDR1 and CDR2 (germline): SGHRS, YFSETQ. The complete variable domain, with remaining parts taken from reference TRBV5-1 and TRBJ1-6, reads KAGVTQTPRYLIKTRGQQVTLSCSPISGHRSVSWYQQTPGQGLQFLFEYFSETQRNKGNFPGRFSGRQFSNSRSEMNVSTLELGDSALYLCASRAGESFSPLHFGNGTRLTVT.

This clone came up a few times. The rearrangement joins TRBV28 to TRBJ1-2; 9 bases line up with TRBD1. Germline V CDR1 and CDR2: MDHEN, SYDVKM. V trimming: 1 base; J trimming: 7 bases; junction bases outside the gene matches: 10. This CDR3 contains 16 residues. The CDR3 nucleotides are TGTGCCAGCAGTTTATTCAACGCGGGACAGGGCTCTGGCTACACCTTC. As protein: CASSLFNAGQGSGYTF.

The chain couples TRBV30 to TRBJ1-4; possibly TRBD1 for D (6 bases). In germline, CDR1 is GTSNPN, CDR2 SVGIG (reference sequence). The CDR3 sequence is 14 residues long. Trimming took off 0 bases at V and 10 bases at J, with 15 bases between the two ends. The CDR3 here is CAWSVGGKVGKLFF. CDR3 bases: TGTGCCTGGAGTGTAGGGGGAAAGGTTGGAAAACTGTTTTTT.

The gene calls are TRBV24-1 and TRBJ2-7; D unclear. The CDR3 covers 11 residues. V was shortened by 4 bases and J by 3 bases, with 3 bases between the two germline ends. Germline lookup yields CDR1 KGHDR and CDR2 SFDVKD. DNA of the CDR3: TGTGCCACCAGTGACATCTACGAGCAGTACTTC. It yields the protein CATSDIYEQYF.

CDR3 loop: CASSPMGIAQGGETQYF. The CDR3 DNA reads as TGTGCCAGCAGCCCCATGGGCATAGCACAGGGGGGAGAGACCCAGTACTTC. The chain uses TRBV27 and TRBJ2-5, with 8 bases lining up with TRBD1. The CDR3 runs to 17 residues. Germline V gives CDR1 MNHEY, CDR2 SMNVEV (reference sequence). V shed 6 bases, J shed 4 bases, and the junction held 16 bases outside the gene matches.

This clone was seen a handful of times. The chain combines TRBV9 with TRBJ1-1; tentative D call: TRBD1 (5 bases). The V gene's germline CDR1 is SGDLS and CDR2 YYNGEE. This CDR3 comprises 12 residues. V was trimmed by 4 bases and J by 7 bases, leaving 11 bases between them. The DNA of the CDR3 is TGTGCCAGCAGCTCAAGGGGTCGTGAAGCTTTCTTT. This encodes CASSSRGREAFF.

CDR3: CASSLDPGYYGYTF. DNA of the CDR3: TGTGCCAGCAGCTTGGACCCGGGTTACTATGGCTACACCTTC. V gene TRBV5-5 combines with J gene TRBJ1-2; no firm D call. There are 14 residues in the CDR3. Trimming shortened V by 0 bases and J by 3 bases, and 9 bases separated the two germline ends. Germline V CDR1 and CDR2: SGHKS, YYEKEE (reference sequence).

This sequence joins TRBV5-1 and TRBJ2-3; TRBD1 matches at 8 bases. The V segment lost 3 bases and the J segment 8 bases; nucleotides outside the gene matches: 14. The CDR3 has 16 residues. Germline CDR1 reads SGHRS; CDR2 reads YFSETQ. Here the CDR3 reads CASSSTGATLSRTQYF. Here the CDR3 DNA reads TGCGCCAGCAGCTCGACAGGGGCCACCCTTTCCCGTACGCAGTATTTT.

J is TRBJ1-1 and V is TRBV28; 12 bases are a match to TRBD1. J lost 3 bases, V lost 6 bases, and 11 bases had no gene match. Germline CDR1 is MDHEN and CDR2 is SYDVKM. The CDR3 is 17 amino acids. The CDR3 here is CASSQSAGQGAYTEAFF. In DNA form, the CDR3 reads TGTGCCAGCAGCCAATCCGCGGGACAGGGGGCTTACACTGAAGCTTTCTTT.

As for this clone: Distinct nucleotide sequences in the sample also encode this CDR3. The chain joins TRBV18 to TRBJ1-3; 10 bases agree with TRBD1. The CDR3 is 15 residues long. V shed 2 bases and J 2 bases; nucleotides not matched to a gene: 0. CDR1 KGHSH and CDR2 LQKENI come from the germline V gene. This CDR3 is CASSPGTGAGNTIYF. The CDR3 region has the DNA TGTGCCAGCTCACCAGGGACAGGGGCTGGAAACACCATATATTTT. The full variable domain, its missing parts supplied by reference TRBV18 and TRBJ1-3, is NAGVMQNPRHLVRRRGQEARLRCSPMKGHSHVYWYRQLPEEGLKFMVYLQKENIIDESGMPKERFSAEFPKEGPSILRIQQVVRGDSAAYFCASSPGTGAGNTIYFGEGSWLTVV.

The chain employs TRBV5-1 and TRBJ1-4; D is perhaps TRBD1 (6 bases). Between the trimmed V and J ends, which lost 1 base and 7 bases, there was a span of 11 bases. The CDR3 consists of 14 residues. In germline, CDR1 is SGHRS, CDR2 YFSETQ. This chain's CDR3 is CASSLWGGGEKLFF. In nucleotides, the CDR3 is TGCGCCAGCAGCTTGTGGGGGGGCGGTGAAAAACTGTTTTTT.

V is TRBV12-3 or TRBV12-4 and J is TRBJ1-6; D is uncertain. The CDR3 is made up of 12 amino acids. V was trimmed by 5 bases and J by 6 bases, leaving 5 bases between them. CDR3 in amino acids: CASSPPNSPLHF. In DNA form, the CDR3 reads TGTGCCAGCAGTCCTCCTAATTCACCCCTCCACTTT.

The chain recombines TRBV9 with TRBJ1-6, with 7 bases identical to TRBD1. CDR1 is SGDLS and CDR2 is YYNGEE in the germline V gene. CDR3 length: 15 residues. After removal of 0 bases from V and 7 bases from J, the junction contained 4 bases not matched to a gene. The CDR3 region has the DNA TGTGCCAGCAGCGTAGATGGGACAGCGAATTCACCCCTCCACTTT. Its protein is CASSVDGTANSPLHF.

The V call is TRBV24-1, the J call TRBJ2-5, with 7 bases identical to TRBD1. Trimming at V came to 3 bases and at J to 3 bases, leaving 9 bases not matched to a gene. Germline-derived CDR1 and CDR2 are KGHDR and SFDVKD. The CDR3 has 16 amino acids. The CDR3 protein is CATSDPRQGGEETQYF. CDR3 DNA: TGTGCCACCAGTGATCCCCGACAGGGTGGGGAAGAGACCCAGTACTTC.

This chain connects TRBV6-6 to TRBJ1-5, with D possibly being TRBD1 (6 bases). CDR1 and CDR2 from the germline V gene are MNHNY and SVGAGI (reference sequence). This CDR3 contains 13 residues. Trimming took off 5 bases at V and 3 bases at J, with 8 bases between the two ends. Written as DNA, the CDR3 is TGTGCCAGCAGTAGACAGGTCAATCAGCCCCAGCATTTT. This encodes CASSRQVNQPQHF.

The V and J genes are TRBV5-1 and TRBJ2-3; 9 nucleotides line up with TRBD2. From germline, CDR1 is SGHRS and CDR2 YFSETQ. J was trimmed by 3 bases and V by 2 bases; bases with no gene match: 7. This CDR3 is built from 16 residues. As DNA, the CDR3 is TGCGCCAGCAGCTTTGGGACTAGCCACGGGACAGATACGCAGTATTTT. It specifies CASSFGTSHGTDTQYF.

In the case of this clone: Distinct nucleotide sequences in the sample also encode this CDR3. This chain connects TRBV5-1 to TRBJ2-7, with D maybe TRBD2 (6 bases). This CDR3 spans 13 amino acids. Trimming stripped 4 bases from V and 2 bases from J, with 10 bases between. Per germline, CDR1 SGHRS and CDR2 YFSETQ. CDR3: CASSAGRTYEQYF. DNA of the CDR3: TGCGCCAGCAGCGCGGGACGGACCTACGAGCAGTACTTC.

The chain carries TRBV9 and TRBJ2-1; 11 nucleotides align to TRBD1. Germline V gives CDR1 SGDLS, CDR2 YYNGEE. This CDR3 is 16 amino acids long. J gave up 6 bases and V 2 bases, and 7 bases lay outside the gene matches. The CDR3 coding sequence is TGTGCCAGCAGCGTGTCCGGGACAGGGGGTTTCAATGAGCAGTTCTTC. This gives the protein CASSVSGTGGFNEQFF.

The chain is built from TRBV9 and TRBJ1-5, with D tentatively TRBD1 (6 bases). The CDR3 is 14 residues long. Germline-derived CDR1 and CDR2 are SGDLS and YYNGEE. The germline V and J ends were trimmed by 3 bases and 3 bases, with 10 bases remaining between them. DNA of the CDR3: TGTGCCAGCAGCGAGGGACATCTCAATCAGCCCCAGCATTTT. As protein: CASSEGHLNQPQHF.

V and J are TRBV6-6 and TRBJ1-4; possibly TRBD1 for D (6 bases). CDR3 size: 16 residues. With 6 bases removed from V and 5 bases from J, the gap between germline ends came to 19 bases. Germline V gives CDR1 MNHNY, CDR2 SVGAGI (reference sequence). CDR3 region: CASRASLSGQNEKLFF. In DNA form, the CDR3 reads TGTGCCAGCAGGGCTAGTCTATCCGGACAGAATGAAAAACTGTTTTTT.

This clone was counted a single time. This chain joins TRBV28 and TRBJ1-4, with 7 bases lining up with TRBD1. Germline CDR1 is MDHEN and CDR2 is SYDVKM. V dropped 6 bases and J dropped 5; count of bases not matched to a gene: 9. The CDR3 runs to 15 residues. The CDR3 loop is CASSHTGTENEKLFF. The CDR3 region has the DNA TGTGCCAGCAGCCACACGGGGACAGAAAATGAAAAACTGTTTTTT.

The chain uses TRBV5-1 and TRBJ2-7, with 10 nucleotides matching TRBD1. Germline V gene lookup returns CDR1 SGHRS and CDR2 YFSETQ. The CDR3 contains 15 residues. The V gene end was trimmed by 2 bases and the J gene end by 6 bases; junction bases not matched to a gene: 8. This CDR3 is CASSFSGTGDREQYF. The DNA for the CDR3 is TGCGCCAGCAGCTTCTCCGGGACAGGGGATCGCGAGCAGTACTTC.

The genes are TRBV27 and TRBJ1-6, with TRBD1 matching 7 bases. The CDR3 contains 16 residues. Looked up from germline, CDR1 is MNHEY and CDR2 is SMNVEV (reference sequence). Unmatched junction bases numbered 7, after V lost 6 bases and J lost 2 bases. CDR3 bases: TGTGCCAGCAGCCCTCGACAGGGAACCTATAATTCACCCCTCCACTTT. Its translation is CASSPRQGTYNSPLHF.